This passage covers 21 T cell receptor beta chains from one sample sequenced in a study of shared clonotypes between healthy human individuals. Measured with immunoSEQ multiplex PCR; TCRdb has only the in-frame clones, and not every one. The data contain 450,000 to 550,000 clones, 79% of them singletons. Material for sequencing was PBMCs. The receptor set was obtained from a woman in her 40s in good health. Some clones in this sample may be carry-over from other donors' samples.

CDR3 sequence (DNA): TGTGCCAGCAGACGACAGGGGGATCGGTACTTC. Translated: CASRRQGDRYF. The V call is TRBV2, the J call TRBJ2-7, with TRBD1 matching 9 bases. J was trimmed by 12 bases and V by 6 bases; bases with no gene match: 6. The CDR3 contains 11 residues. CDR1 and CDR2 from the germline V gene are SNHLY and FYNNEI. The whole variable domain, filled in from reference TRBV2 and TRBJ2-7, reads EPEVTQTPSHQVTQMGQEVILRCVPISNHLYFYWYRQILGQKVEFLVSFYNNEISEKSEIFDDQFSVERPDGSNFTLKIRSTKLEDSAMYFCASRRQGDRYFGPGTRLTVT.

This clone was picked up a small number of times. The chain recombines TRBV9 with TRBJ2-7; possibly TRBD2 for D (5 bases). The CDR3 is 14 amino acids. Germline V gives CDR1 SGDLS, CDR2 YYNGEE. Trimming stripped 0 bases from V and 4 bases from J, with 11 bases between. CDR3 protein: CASSVGISDYEQYF. The CDR3 DNA reads TGTGCCAGCAGCGTAGGGATTAGCGATTACGAGCAGTACTTC.

The V gene is TRBV30, the J gene TRBJ2-5; possibly TRBD1 for D (5 bases). The V gene lost 5 bases and the J gene lost 5 bases, with 15 bases spanning the gap. The CDR3 has 13 amino acids. Germline loops: CDR1 GTSNPN, CDR2 SVGIG (reference sequence). The CDR3 spells CAWDQGFRETQYF. The CDR3 coding sequence is TGTGCCTGGGATCAGGGCTTTCGGGAGACCCAGTACTTC.

The rearrangement joins TRBV6-5 to TRBJ2-7, with 7 bases identical to TRBD2. Trimming cost V 2 bases and J 4 bases; bases outside gene matches: 5. The CDR3 is 14 amino acids. The germline V gene encodes CDR1 MNHEY and CDR2 SVGAGI. CDR3 sequence: CASSYRLADYEQYF. The DNA of the CDR3 is TGTGCCAGCAGTTACCGACTAGCAGATTACGAGCAGTACTTC.

This sequence joins TRBV9 and TRBJ1-2; the D is unclear. Germline values: CDR1 SGDLS, CDR2 YYNGEE. Trimming removed 0 bases at V and 2 bases at J, with 11 bases between. This CDR3 region has 15 residues. The CDR3 DNA follows: TGTGCCAGCAGCGTAGATGAGGGTTCGAACTATGGCTACACCTTC. It yields the protein CASSVDEGSNYGYTF.

The gene calls are TRBV5-4 and TRBJ2-5, with 7 bases lining up with TRBD1. This CDR3 region has 14 residues. The ends lost 4 bases at V and 1 base at J; junction bases unmatched: 4. CDR1 is SGHNT and CDR2 is YYREEE in the germline V gene (reference sequence). The CDR3 sequence is CASSQGQIQETQYF. CDR3 nucleotide sequence: TGTGCCAGCAGCCAGGGACAGATCCAAGAGACCCAGTACTTC. Looking up the rest from reference TRBV5-4 and TRBJ2-5 gives the full variable domain: ETGVTQSPTHLIKTRGQQVTLRCSSQSGHNTVSWYQQALGQGPQFIFQYYREEENGRGNFPPRFSGLQFPNYSSELNVNALELDDSALYLCASSQGQIQETQYFGPGTRLLVL.

This clone showed up just a few times. J is TRBJ1-5 and V is TRBV10-1; D perhaps matches TRBD1 (6 bases). Germline CDR1 and CDR2: WNHNN and SYGVQD (reference sequence). V lost 3 bases and J 6 bases, leaving 12 bases between the germline ends. The CDR3 is 14 residues long. The CDR3 reads CASSENREGQPQHF. The DNA for the CDR3 is TGCGCCAGCAGTGAAAACAGGGAAGGTCAGCCCCAGCATTTT.

On this clone itself: One end of the junction does not line up with germline, which may come from a read error. This chain joins TRBV9 and TRBJ2-2; no firm D call. The CDR3 is 16 residues long. Looked up from germline, CDR1 is SGDLS and CDR2 is YYNGEE. In DNA form, the CDR3 reads TGTGCCAGCAGGGTAGGCTTAGGGTCGAACACCGGGGAGCTGTTTTTT. Translation: CASRVGLGSNTGELFF.

The V gene is TRBV18, the J gene TRBJ1-2, with TRBD1 identical over 9 bases. The CDR3 is made up of 15 amino acids. With V trimmed by 5 bases and J by 5 bases, 9 bases remained unmatched. CDR1 and CDR2 from the germline V gene are KGHSH and LQKENI. The CDR3 sequence: CASSALGQGKYGYTF. The CDR3 bases are TGTGCCAGCTCAGCATTGGGACAGGGAAAATATGGCTACACCTTC. Based on the CDR3 plus reference TRBV18 and TRBJ1-2, the full variable domain is NAGVMQNPRHLVRRRGQEARLRCSPMKGHSHVYWYRQLPEEGLKFMVYLQKENIIDESGMPKERFSAEFPKEGPSILRIQQVVRGDSAAYFCASSALGQGKYGYTFGSGTRLTVV.

This chain joins TRBV30 and TRBJ1-2; no firm D call. Germline CDR1 reads GTSNPN; CDR2 reads SVGIG (reference sequence). The ends were cut back, 2 bases at V and 4 bases at J, with 5 bases in the middle. The CDR3 covers 11 residues. The CDR3 nucleotides are TGTGCCTGGAGTCTAGTCTATGGCTACACCTTC. Its protein is CAWSLVYGYTF.

The chain combines TRBV2 with TRBJ1-5; D gene unclear. The CDR3 has 15 residues. Germline lookup yields CDR1 SNHLY and CDR2 FYNNEI. The V and J ends lost 0 bases and 1 base respectively, with 7 bases between them. The CDR3 is CASSEAYGSNQPQHF. The CDR3 DNA follows: TGTGCCAGCAGTGAAGCGTATGGCAGCAATCAGCCCCAGCATTTT.

Remarks on this clone: Other DNA sequences in this specimen translate into the identical CDR3. The chain combines TRBV7-9 with TRBJ2-1, with D possibly being TRBD1 (6 bases). Trimming stripped 5 bases from V and 0 bases from J, with 11 bases between. CDR1 SEHNR and CDR2 FQNEAQ come from the germline V gene (reference sequence). The CDR3 has 15 amino acids. The CDR3 reads CASSATGSSYNEQFF. Here the CDR3 DNA reads TGTGCCAGCAGCGCTACAGGGAGCTCCTACAATGAGCAGTTCTTC.

This clone has only one observation. The V call is TRBV30, the J call TRBJ1-2; D unresolved. CDR3 length: 14 residues. With 1 base removed from V and 7 bases from J, the gap between germline ends came to 16 bases. Germline V gene lookup returns CDR1 GTSNPN and CDR2 SVGIG (reference sequence). In nucleotides, the CDR3 is TGTGCCTGGAGTGGTGGTGGTGAAGGAGGTGGCTACACCTTC. It codes for CAWSGGGEGGGYTF.

V is TRBV28 and J is TRBJ2-7, with D possibly being TRBD1 (6 bases). The CDR3 runs 11 residues. V lost 6 bases, J lost 5 bases, and 8 bases lay in between. Germline V gene data show CDR1 as MDHEN and CDR2 as SYDVKM. The CDR3 protein is CASRRTDEQYF. CDR3 in DNA: TGTGCCAGCAGACGGACAGACGAGCAGTACTTC. Using reference TRBV28 and TRBJ2-7 for the parts outside the CDR3, the full variable domain is DVKVTQSSRYLVKRTGEKVFLECVQDMDHENMFWYRQDPGLGLRLIYFSYDVKMKEKGDIPEGYSVSREKKERFSLILESASTNQTSMYLCASRRTDEQYFGPGTRLTVT.

The chain recombines TRBV6-1 with TRBJ1-2, with D possibly matching TRBD1 (5 bases). Trimming left V 3 bases short and J 7 bases short, with 21 bases between. The CDR3 consists of 16 residues. Germline CDR1 MNHNS, CDR2 SASEGT. CDR3 residues: CASSDAPGTPVGGYTF. As DNA, the CDR3 is TGTGCCAGCAGTGATGCCCCCGGGACCCCCGTAGGTGGCTACACCTTC.

This chain joins TRBV27 and TRBJ1-5; D is ambiguous. The CDR3 consists of 17 residues. The V gene lost 5 bases and the J gene lost 2 bases, with 19 bases spanning the gap. Per the germline V gene, CDR1 is MNHEY and CDR2 is SMNVEV (reference sequence). The CDR3 bases are TGTGCCAGCAGTCCAGACACTACCGGGAGTGGCAATCAGCCCCAGCATTTT. Translation: CASSPDTTGSGNQPQHF.

V is TRBV7-9 and J is TRBJ2-3; D is unclear. Deletions cut 6 bases from V and 0 bases from J, with 7 bases between. CDR1 and CDR2 (germline): SEHNR, FQNEAQ (reference sequence). The CDR3 spans 13 residues. The CDR3: CASRRASTDTQYF. The CDR3, as DNA: TGTGCCAGCAGACGTGCTAGCACAGATACGCAGTATTTT.

The chain links TRBV5-1 to TRBJ2-1, with TRBD2 identical over 11 bases. The CDR3 has 15 residues. V shed 4 bases, J shed 7 bases, and the junction held 7 bases outside the gene matches. Germline V lookup: CDR1 SGHRS, CDR2 YFSETQ. The CDR3 reads CASSLTSGSINEQFF. CDR3 coding DNA: TGCGCCAGCAGCCTCACTAGCGGGAGTATAAATGAGCAGTTCTTC.

This clone was observed many times. The V and J genes are TRBV19 and TRBJ1-2; tentative D call: TRBD1 (5 bases). The V end was cut by 7 bases, the J end by 2 bases, with 11 bases between. Germline CDR1 reads LNHDA; CDR2 reads SQIVND (reference sequence). The CDR3 is 13 residues long. CDR3 nucleotide sequence: TGTGCCAGTAACTACGGGACGAACTATGGCTACACCTTC. Protein sequence: CASNYGTNYGYTF.

On this clone itself: This CDR3 is also generated by other DNA sequences in the sample. This chain's CDR3 is CASSLGQGSDTQYF. CDR3 DNA sequence: TGCGCCAGCAGCTTGGGACAGGGTAGCGATACGCAGTATTTT. The V call is TRBV5-1, the J call TRBJ2-3; 7 nucleotides line up with TRBD1. The CDR3 is 14 residues long. V was pared by 0 bases and J by 6 bases, with 4 bases of the junction left unmatched. Per germline, CDR1 SGHRS and CDR2 YFSETQ. Full variable domain (remainder filled in from reference TRBV5-1 and TRBJ2-3): KAGVTQTPRYLIKTRGQQVTLSCSPISGHRSVSWYQQTPGQGLQFLFEYFSETQRNKGNFPGRFSGRQFSNSRSEMNVSTLELGDSALYLCASSLGQGSDTQYFGPGTRLTVL.

This clone was counted a few times. The chain links TRBV6-5 to TRBJ1-1; D gene unclear. Germline V gene lookup returns CDR1 MNHEY and CDR2 SVGAGI. CDR3 length: 15 amino acids. The V gene lost 4 bases and the J gene lost 5 bases, with 17 bases spanning the gap. This CDR3 reads CASSSRGIRATEAFF. The CDR3 bases are TGTGCCAGCAGTTCCCGAGGAATCCGAGCGACTGAAGCTTTCTTT.